The 15 T cell receptor beta chains below all came from one sample that was sequenced in a study of blood T cell repertoires in COVID-19. Produced via immunoSEQ multiplex PCR; TCRdb's table is partial and in-frame only. The table lists 200,000 to 250,000 clones, 80% to 95% of them singletons. Sample: peripheral blood. These receptors all stem from a man between 60 and 70 years old with COVID-19, enrolled during active disease.

V and J are TRBV4-1 and TRBJ1-2; the match to TRBD1 covers 9 bases. Per germline, CDR1 MGHRA and CDR2 YSYEKL. With V trimmed by 1 base and J by 4 bases, 7 bases remained unmatched. This CDR3 is 16 amino acids long. The CDR3 sequence is CASSQVGTGMVYGYTF. The CDR3 DNA reads TGCGCCAGCAGCCAAGTGGGGACAGGGATGGTCTATGGCTACACCTTC.

The chain links TRBV6-2 or TRBV6-3 to TRBJ2-1; TRBD1 might be the D (6 bases). CDR1 and CDR2 (germline): MNHEY, SVGEGT. This CDR3 has 16 residues. V was clipped by 2 bases and J by 3 bases, with 14 bases between them. CDR3 in DNA: TGTGCCAGCAGTTACCGGGCAGGGGCGATCTACAATGAGCAGTTCTTC. Its protein is CASSYRAGAIYNEQFF.

The rearrangement uses TRBV7-2 and TRBJ1-6, with a weak D call TRBD1 (6 bases). Trimming took 1 base from V and 5 from J, leaving 12 bases between them. The CDR3 covers 16 residues. Germline CDR1 and CDR2: SGHTA and FQGNSA. The CDR3 protein is CASSLVGQSNNSPLHF. The CDR3 DNA reads TGTGCCAGCAGCTTAGTCGGACAGTCTAATAATTCACCCCTCCACTTT.

The genes are TRBV29-1 and TRBJ1-2, with a tentative D call TRBD1 (5 bases). The CDR3 runs 14 residues. The germline V gene has CDR1 SQVTM and CDR2 ANQGSEA. Trimming took 5 bases from V and 1 from J, leaving 14 bases between them. The CDR3 reads CSVSQGTVNYGYTF. The CDR3 nucleotides are TGCAGCGTTTCCCAGGGAACAGTTAACTATGGCTACACCTTC. The full variable domain, completed using reference TRBV29-1 and TRBJ1-2, is SAVISQKPSRDICQRGTSLTIQCQVDSQVTMMFWYRQQPGQSLTLIATANQGSEATYESGFVIDKFPISRPNLTFSTLTVSNMSPEDSSIYLCSVSQGTVNYGYTFGSGTRLTVV.

This sequence joins TRBV5-1 and TRBJ2-7; 7 positions agree with TRBD1. Germline V CDR1 and CDR2: SGHRS, YFSETQ. CDR3 length: 15 amino acids. V dropped 2 bases and J dropped 0; count of bases not matched to a gene: 5. The CDR3 loop reads CASSLVQGSSYEQYF. Here the CDR3 DNA reads TGCGCCAGCAGCTTAGTACAGGGGAGCTCCTACGAGCAGTACTTC.

The chain carries TRBV5-1 and TRBJ1-1; no reliable D call. The germline CDR1 and CDR2 sequences are SGHRS and YFSETQ. This CDR3 contains 12 residues. The V and J ends lost 1 base and 4 bases respectively, with 5 bases between them. CDR3 residues: CASSLSSTEAFF. The CDR3 region has the DNA TGCGCCAGCAGCTTGTCGTCCACTGAAGCTTTCTTT.

V usage is TRBV6-6 and J usage is TRBJ2-2; 8 nucleotides agree with TRBD2. This CDR3 is 16 amino acids long. With V trimmed by 7 bases and J by 4 bases, 11 bases remained unmatched. CDR1 and CDR2 from the germline V gene are MNHNY and SVGAGI (reference sequence). In nucleotides, the CDR3 is TGTGCCAGCAAAGTCCTCGGGAGGGCCGGCACCGGGGAGCTGTTTTTT. Its translation is CASKVLGRAGTGELFF.

CDR3 DNA: TGTGCCAGTAGTCTGGGAGGGGTGAACACCGGGGAGCTGTTTTTT. This encodes CASSLGGVNTGELFF. This chain uses TRBV19 with TRBJ2-2; TRBD2 aligns across 7 bases. CDR3 size: 15 residues. Germline-derived CDR1 and CDR2 are LNHDA and SQIVND (reference sequence). The V segment lost 5 bases and the J segment 1 base; nucleotides outside the gene matches: 4. The complete variable domain, with remaining parts taken from reference TRBV19 and TRBJ2-2, reads DGGITQSPKYLFRKEGQNVTLSCEQNLNHDAMYWYRQDPGQGLRLIYYSQIVNDFQKGDIAEGYSVSREKKESFPLTVTSAQKNPTAFYLCASSLGGVNTGELFFGEGSRLTVL.

Regarding this clone: Other nucleotide sequences in the sample specify the same CDR3. This sequence joins TRBV12-3 or TRBV12-4 and TRBJ1-2; possible D gene TRBD1, 6 bases. This CDR3 contains 12 residues. V was shortened by 4 bases and J by 4 bases, with 7 bases between the two germline ends. The CDR3 DNA reads TGTGCCAGCAGTTCACAGGGCTATGGCTACACCTTC. It encodes CASSSQGYGYTF.

The chain employs TRBV19 and TRBJ2-1, with TRBD1 matching over 9 bases. Trimming cost V 6 bases and J 4 bases; bases outside gene matches: 7. The germline V gene has CDR1 LNHDA and CDR2 SQIVND (reference sequence). The CDR3 has 15 amino acids. CDR3 in amino acids: CASRTGQGIYNEQFF. The CDR3, as DNA: TGTGCCAGTAGGACAGGACAGGGGATATACAATGAGCAGTTCTTC.

As regards this clone: The junction departs from germline at one end; a sequencing error may be responsible. The rearrangement links TRBV7-2 to TRBJ1-5; D is undetermined. The V gene's germline CDR1 is SGHTA and CDR2 FQGNSA. The CDR3 extends over 14 amino acids. CDR3 sequence reads: CASSLAGRYQPQHF. The CDR3 DNA sequence: TGTGCCAGCAGCCTAGCGGGGAGGTATCAGCCCCAGCATTTT. Filled out from reference TRBV7-2 and TRBJ1-5, the complete variable domain reads GAGVSQSPSNKVTEKGKDVELRCDPISGHTALYWYRQSLGQGLEFLIYFQGNSAPDKSGLPSDRFSAERTGGSVSTLTIQRTQQEDSAVYLCASSLAGRYQPQHFGDGTRLSIL.

With respect to this clone: One junction end disagrees with the germline gene, perhaps due to a read error. The chain links TRBV10-2 to TRBJ2-3; 12 bases are shared with TRBD2. The CDR3 is 18 amino acids. Per germline, CDR1 WSHSY and CDR2 SAAADI. The CDR3 DNA sequence: TGCGCCAGCAGTGAGTCCCAGACTAGCGGGGGTTTCACAGATATGCAGTATTTT. Translation: CASSESQTSGGFTDMQYF.

V usage is TRBV5-5 and J usage is TRBJ2-2; 8 bases agree with TRBD1. The CDR3 sequence is 16 residues long. Germline loops: CDR1 SGHKS, CDR2 YYEKEE (reference sequence). Losses at the gene ends were 0 bases for V and 6 bases for J; bases not matched to a gene: 7. CDR3 sequence reads: CASSLVSGGRSGELFF. CDR3 DNA sequence: TGTGCCAGCAGCTTGGTTTCAGGGGGCAGGTCCGGGGAGCTGTTTTTT.

The rearrangement joins TRBV27 to TRBJ1-4; D call uncertain. The CDR3 extends over 13 amino acids. Germline CDR1 is MNHEY and CDR2 is SMNVEV (reference sequence). V lost 2 bases to trimming and J lost 7 bases, with 8 bases between them. The chain's CDR3 is CASSLREGEKLFF. In nucleotides, the CDR3 is TGTGCCAGCAGTTTAAGGGAGGGTGAAAAACTGTTTTTT.

V usage is TRBV27 and J usage is TRBJ1-6; TRBD1 aligns across 10 bases. The junction had 3 bases not matched to a gene; V was cut back by 4 bases and J by 6 bases. The CDR3 covers 15 residues. Germline CDR1 is MNHEY and CDR2 is SMNVEV (reference sequence). This CDR3 reads CASSSDRGGNSPLHF. The CDR3 DNA reads TGTGCCAGCAGTTCGGACAGGGGGGGTAATTCACCCCTCCACTTT.